The 25 T cell receptor beta chains reported below all come from one sample, sequenced in a study of T cells in Graves' hyperthyroidism and ophthalmopathy. Template material for amplifying TCR beta CDR3 regions consisted of RNA transcripts. A set of HTBI primers served as the primers for a first-round RT-PCR of the TCR CDR3. A single record per CDR3 protein comes from TCRdb applying MiXCR to the multiplex PCR reads. The sample lists 500,000 to 700,000 distinct CDR3 sequences, approximately 15% seen once, with around 18% in the top ten. Sequencing was done on a sample of blood. The receptors were sampled from a woman aged 18-35 years with Graves' hyperthyroidism.

The V and J genes are TRBV2 and TRBJ2-1; D possibly corresponds to TRBD2 (5 bases). The V end was cut by 3 bases, the J end by 4 bases, with 16 bases between. Germline V gene data show CDR1 as SNHLY and CDR2 as FYNNEI. This CDR3 has 16 residues. This CDR3 is CASSEKRSMYYNEQFF. CDR3 bases: TGTGCCAGCAGTGAGAAGCGGAGTATGTATTACAATGAGCAGTTCTTC.

The sample holds a few counts of this clonotype. The J gene is TRBJ1-2, the V gene TRBV19; possibly TRBD1 for D (5 bases). The V gene lost 5 bases and the J gene lost 0 bases, with 10 bases spanning the gap. This CDR3 is built from 14 residues. The germline V gene has CDR1 LNHDA and CDR2 SQIVND (reference sequence). This CDR3 reads CASSGTRTNYGYTF. In nucleotides, the CDR3 is TGTGCCAGTAGTGGGACCCGGACTAACTATGGCTACACCTTC.

This clonotype was seen just once. The chain uses TRBV25-1 and TRBJ1-3; D is unresolved. The CDR3 is made up of 16 amino acids. V was pared by 0 bases and J by 0 bases, with 9 bases between. Germline V CDR1 and CDR2: MGHDK, SYGVNS. CDR3 coding DNA: TGTGCCAGCAGTGAATACCCCACAGACTCTGGAAACACCATATATTTT. As protein: CASSEYPTDSGNTIYF.

This clonotype appeared a few times. This chain's CDR3 is CASSPTLNSGFYYGYTF. Written as DNA, the CDR3 is TGTGCCAGCAGCCCTACCTTAAATTCCGGGTTTTACTATGGCTACACCTTC. The chain links TRBV7-9 to TRBJ1-2, with D uncertain. From germline, CDR1 is SEHNR and CDR2 FQNEAQ (reference sequence). The CDR3 totals 17 residues. V lost 5 bases and J 3 bases, leaving 22 bases between the germline ends.

Note on this clonotype: One end of the junction fails to match germline, which may point to a read error. This rearrangement joins TRBV2 to TRBJ2-1; TRBD1 might be the D (6 bases). The CDR3 extends over 15 amino acids. Germline CDR1 is SNHLY and CDR2 is FYNNEI. The CDR3 coding sequence is TGTGCCAGCAGTGAAATCAGGGGCCCCTACAATGAGCAGTCCTTC. Translation gives CASSEIRGPYNEQSF.

This clonotype appeared many times. The chain uses TRBV5-1 and TRBJ2-2; D is unclear. This CDR3 is 13 amino acids long. CDR1 and CDR2 from the germline V gene are SGHRS and YFSETQ. Trimming took off 6 bases at V and 1 base at J, with 7 bases between the two ends. DNA for the CDR3: TGCGCCAGCATCAGAGAGAACACCGGGGAGCTGTTTTTT. It encodes CASIRENTGELFF. The full variable domain, with the rest looked up from reference TRBV5-1 and TRBJ2-2, is KAGVTQTPRYLIKTRGQQVTLSCSPISGHRSVSWYQQTPGQGLQFLFEYFSETQRNKGNFPGRFSGRQFSNSRSEMNVSTLELGDSALYLCASIRENTGELFFGEGSRLTVL.

V is TRBV6-1 and J is TRBJ1-5, with 9 bases fitting TRBD1. CDR3 length equals 17 residues. Germline lookup yields CDR1 MNHNS and CDR2 SASEGT. V shed 4 bases, J shed 3 bases, and the junction held 10 bases outside the gene matches. DNA of the CDR3: TGTGCCAGCAGTGGAACTTTGGACAGGGGAAACAATCAGCCCCAGCATTTT. This encodes CASSGTLDRGNNQPQHF.

This clonotype was seen many times. The rearrangement joins TRBV11-2 to TRBJ2-3; 9 positions agree with TRBD2. The germline gives CDR1 SGHAT, CDR2 FQNNGV. This CDR3 spans 14 amino acids. V dropped 7 bases and J dropped 1; count of bases not matched to a gene: 3. The CDR3 spells CASTRTSGTDTQYF. CDR3 coding DNA: TGTGCCAGCACCCGGACTAGCGGCACAGATACGCAGTATTTT.

Ten or more counts support this clonotype. The chain combines TRBV30 with TRBJ2-7; a possible D gene is TRBD1 (5 bases). Trimming pared 2 bases from V and 6 bases from J, leaving 11 bases between. CDR1 is GTSNPN, CDR2 SVGIG, per germline (reference sequence). CDR3 length: 12 residues. CDR3: CAWSQGAVEQYF. The CDR3 nucleotides are TGTGCCTGGAGTCAGGGTGCTGTCGAGCAGTACTTC.

This clonotype was counted at least ten times. This chain joins TRBV7-6 and TRBJ2-5, with D unclear. The CDR3 has 14 residues. The V gene lost 5 bases and the J gene lost 1 base, with 11 bases spanning the gap. CDR1 SGHVS and CDR2 FNYEAQ come from the germline V gene. The CDR3 sequence: CASSLSWGQETQYF. The CDR3 nucleotides read TGTGCCAGCAGCCTAAGTTGGGGCCAAGAGACCCAGTACTTC.

This clonotype was counted ten times or more. V gene TRBV3-1 combines with J gene TRBJ1-1, with unresolved D. The germline gives CDR1 LGHDT, CDR2 YNNKEL (reference sequence). The CDR3 has 14 residues. The germline V and J ends were trimmed by 7 bases and 2 bases, with 14 bases remaining between them. For the CDR3, the DNA is TGTGCCAGCACCGCCGGGCAGGTCAACACTGAAGCTTTCTTT. This codes for CASTAGQVNTEAFF.

The chain carries TRBV7-2 and TRBJ2-1, with 12 bases fitting TRBD2. Germline CDR1 is SGHTA and CDR2 is FQGNSA. This CDR3 spans 16 amino acids. Losses at the gene ends were 4 bases for V and 3 bases for J; bases not matched to a gene: 4. CDR3 DNA: TGTGCCAGCAGCTCAGCGGGACTAGCGGGCTACAATGAGCAGTTCTTC. This translates into CASSSAGLAGYNEQFF.

This clonotype turned up a few times. CDR3 residues: CASSLSGGQNEQYF. CDR3 coding DNA: TGTGCCAGCAGCCTCAGCGGGGGGCAGAACGAGCAGTACTTC. The chain uses TRBV5-5 and TRBJ2-7; 9 positions agree with TRBD2. Losses at the gene ends were 4 bases for V and 5 bases for J; bases not matched to a gene: 7. This CDR3 comprises 14 residues. CDR1 is SGHKS and CDR2 is YYEKEE in the germline V gene (reference sequence).

This clonotype showed up just a few times. This rearrangement joins TRBV10-3 to TRBJ1-2, with D hard to call. V dropped 0 bases and J dropped 0 bases, with 8 bases sitting between them. CDR1 ENHRY and CDR2 SYGVKD come from the germline V gene. This CDR3 spans 15 amino acids. The CDR3 DNA is TGTGCCATCAGTGAGTCAACAGACCCTAACTATGGCTACACCTTC. As protein: CAISESTDPNYGYTF.

This clonotype was counted ten times or more. J is TRBJ2-1 and V is TRBV3-1, with 7 bases that match TRBD2. The V segment lost 5 bases and the J segment 4 bases; nucleotides outside the gene matches: 11. The CDR3 has 16 amino acids. Per the germline V gene, CDR1 is LGHDT and CDR2 is YNNKEL (reference sequence). In DNA, the CDR3 is TGTGCCAGCAGCAACGTAGCCAGCGGGGTTTACAATGAGCAGTTCTTC. Translating it yields CASSNVASGVYNEQFF.

This clonotype was observed many times. This chain joins TRBV5-1 and TRBJ2-7, with 15 bases matching TRBD2. Germline loops: CDR1 SGHRS, CDR2 YFSETQ. The ends lost 0 bases at V and 0 bases at J; junction bases unmatched: 7. The CDR3 has 19 residues. Here the CDR3 reads CASSLAPGLAGGSSYEQYF. The CDR3 DNA reads as TGCGCCAGCAGCTTGGCCCCGGGACTAGCGGGAGGTAGCTCCTACGAGCAGTACTTC.

The sample holds a few counts of this clonotype. The rearrangement joins TRBV27 to TRBJ2-2; a possible D gene is TRBD1 (5 bases). The germline CDR1 and CDR2 sequences are MNHEY and SMNVEV (reference sequence). The CDR3 is 14 amino acids. V lost 2 bases and J lost 4, with 8 bases in between. The CDR3: CASSLQGTTGELFF. The CDR3 region has the DNA TGTGCCAGCAGTTTACAGGGCACCACCGGGGAGCTGTTTTTT.

The V call is TRBV4-1, the J call TRBJ2-1; D is perhaps TRBD2 (5 bases). CDR3 size: 18 residues. V was clipped by 0 bases and J by 8 bases, with 23 bases between them. Germline loops: CDR1 MGHRA, CDR2 YSYEKL. CDR3 loop: CASSQDVADALAGDEQFF. The CDR3 DNA sequence: TGCGCCAGCAGCCAAGATGTTGCGGATGCCCTAGCAGGTGATGAGCAGTTCTTC.

This clonotype was observed a few times. The rearrangement joins TRBV9 to TRBJ1-4, with 8 nucleotides matching TRBD1. Germline assignment: CDR1 SGDLS and CDR2 YYNGEE. Unmatched junction bases numbered 10, after V lost 3 bases and J lost 3 bases. The CDR3 spans 17 residues. CDR3 residues: CASSALQGGGPNEKLFF. The DNA for the CDR3 is TGTGCCAGCAGCGCCCTACAGGGGGGAGGACCTAATGAAAAACTGTTTTTT.

The chain uses TRBV19 and TRBJ2-2, with 8 nucleotides matching TRBD1. The CDR3 loop spans 17 amino acids. V lost 4 bases and J lost 0; bases outside the gene matches: 7. Per the germline V gene, CDR1 is LNHDA and CDR2 is SQIVND (reference sequence). The CDR3 nucleotides are TGTGCCAGTAGTAAGGGACAGGAGCTTACGAACACCGGGGAGCTGTTTTTT. Encoded protein: CASSKGQELTNTGELFF.

This clonotype occurred a few times. This sequence joins TRBV20-1 and TRBJ1-1; D possibly corresponds to TRBD1 (5 bases). The germline V gene has CDR1 DFQATT and CDR2 SNEGSKA (reference sequence). The V end lost 5 bases, the J end lost 4 bases, and 20 bases lay between the germline ends. The CDR3 extends over 15 amino acids. The CDR3 nucleotides read TGCAGTGCTCCGCCGACCCAGGGTATGGGCACTGAAGCTTTCTTT. Its protein is CSAPPTQGMGTEAFF.

This clonotype was counted many times. The chain carries TRBV6-1 and TRBJ1-5; the match to TRBD1 covers 7 bases. Trimming removed 7 bases from V and 5 bases from J; junction bases left unmatched: 8. Germline loops: CDR1 MNHNS, CDR2 SASEGT. The CDR3 is 14 amino acids. CDR3 coding DNA: TGTGCCAGCACCGGGACAGCCAACCATCAGCCCCAGCATTTT. Amino acid sequence: CASTGTANHQPQHF.

This clonotype appeared many times. In nucleotides, the CDR3 is TGCAGCGTTGCCGGCCAGGGCGATGGCTACACCTTC. It specifies CSVAGQGDGYTF. The chain is built from TRBV29-1 and TRBJ1-2, with D tentatively TRBD1 (5 bases). Trimming removed 4 bases from V and 6 bases from J, with 12 bases in between. Germline CDR1 and CDR2: SQVTM and ANQGSEA. This CDR3 has 12 residues.

This clonotype was seen only once. The genes are TRBV11-3 and TRBJ2-5, with unresolved D. Germline V gives CDR1 SGHNT, CDR2 YENEEA. V was shortened by 1 base and J by 5 bases, with 11 bases between the two germline ends. CDR3 length: 14 residues. The chain's CDR3 is CASSLGSDGETQYF. The CDR3 coding sequence is TGTGCCAGCAGCTTAGGTTCAGACGGGGAGACCCAGTACTTC.

In this sample, this clonotype turned up many times. This sequence joins TRBV5-1 and TRBJ1-5, with D possibly matching TRBD1 (5 bases). This CDR3 has 15 amino acids. Trimming took off 3 bases at V and 0 bases at J, with 10 bases between the two ends. Germline V gene sequence: CDR1 SGHRS, CDR2 YFSETQ. CDR3 coding DNA: TGCGCCAGCAGCTGGGGACCGAGTAGCAATCAGCCCCAGCATTTT. Translation gives CASSWGPSSNQPQHF.